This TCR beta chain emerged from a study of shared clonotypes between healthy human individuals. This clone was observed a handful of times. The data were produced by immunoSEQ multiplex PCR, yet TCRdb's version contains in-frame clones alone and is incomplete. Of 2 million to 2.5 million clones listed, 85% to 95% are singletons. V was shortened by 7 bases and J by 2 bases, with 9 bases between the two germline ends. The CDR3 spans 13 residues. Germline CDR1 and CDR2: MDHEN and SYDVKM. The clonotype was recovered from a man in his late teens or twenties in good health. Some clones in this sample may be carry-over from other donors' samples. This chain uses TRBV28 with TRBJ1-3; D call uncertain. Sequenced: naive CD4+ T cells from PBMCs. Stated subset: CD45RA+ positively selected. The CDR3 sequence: CASMLSAGNTIYF. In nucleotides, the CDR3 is TGTGCCAGCATGCTATCCGCTGGAAACACCATATATTTT.